These 18 T cell receptor beta chains were all obtained from the same sample, sequenced in a study of blood T cell repertoires in COVID-19. Assay: immunoSEQ multiplex PCR; the TCRdb copy retains only in-frame clones and omits some. The table includes just under 95,000 clones, 80% detected once. Sequencing used peripheral blood. These receptors were taken from a human donor in a cohort sampled during active COVID-19.

This clone occurred once. The chain couples TRBV14 to TRBJ2-6, with unresolved D. The germline V and J ends were trimmed by 1 base and 2 bases, with 9 bases remaining between them. The CDR3 spans 16 residues. Germline CDR1 and CDR2: SGHDN and FVKESK. The CDR3 here is CASSQGRGTGANVLTF. CDR3 nucleotides: TGTGCCAGCAGCCAAGGTAGAGGCACTGGGGCCAACGTCCTGACTTTC.

V and J are TRBV19 and TRBJ1-1; D not resolved. There are 12 residues in the CDR3. Germline CDR1 is LNHDA and CDR2 is SQIVND (reference sequence). The V end was cut by 5 bases, the J end by 8 bases, with 12 bases between. The CDR3 sequence: CASSDPAREAFF. CDR3 DNA sequence: TGTGCCAGTAGTGACCCAGCCAGGGAAGCTTTCTTT.

The V and J genes are TRBV7-8 and TRBJ1-2; D may be TRBD1 (6 bases). Per the germline V gene, CDR1 is SGHVS and CDR2 is FQNEAQ. The CDR3 loop spans 13 amino acids. The germline V and J ends were trimmed by 5 bases and 2 bases, with 9 bases remaining between them. The CDR3 region has the DNA TGTGCCAGCAGCCAGCAGGGGAACTATGGCTACACCTTC. Translated: CASSQQGNYGYTF.

In DNA, the CDR3 is TGTGCCAGCAGCCAAGGGGGGGGAGTGCGGTACGAGCAGTACTTC. It yields the protein CASSQGGGVRYEQYF. V and J are TRBV3-1 (or the pseudogene TRBV3-2) and TRBJ2-7; the match to TRBD2 covers 7 bases. Trimming removed 1 base from V and 4 bases from J; junction bases left unmatched: 7. Germline V gene data show CDR1 as LGHDT and CDR2 as YNNKEL (reference sequence). The CDR3 runs 15 residues.

The chain employs TRBV11-2 and TRBJ2-6; the D is unclear. Trimming shortened V by 1 base and J by 7 bases, and 8 bases separated the two germline ends. Germline values: CDR1 SGHAT, CDR2 FQNNGV. The CDR3 sequence is 14 residues long. CDR3 nucleotides: TGTGCCAGCAGCTTAGGGCTGGCCGCCAACGTCCTGACTTTC. Translated, it gives CASSLGLAANVLTF.

This clone was seen just once. The chain has TRBV11-2 and TRBJ2-7, with D unresolved. The CDR3 extends over 12 amino acids. Trimming pared 2 bases from V and 4 bases from J, leaving 6 bases between. Germline V gene sequence: CDR1 SGHAT, CDR2 FQNNGV. The CDR3 spells CASSLLAYEQYF. The CDR3 nucleotides read TGTGCCAGCAGCTTACTGGCTTACGAGCAGTACTTC.

The V call is TRBV6-5, the J call TRBJ2-5; tentatively, D is TRBD1 (5 bases). Germline CDR1 is MNHEY and CDR2 is SVGAGI. The V gene lost 5 bases and the J gene lost 7 bases, with 17 bases spanning the gap. This CDR3 is built from 14 residues. CDR3 DNA: TGTGCCAGCAGTCGCTCCCAGGGAACACTGACCCAGTACTTC. Translation gives CASSRSQGTLTQYF.

The chain uses TRBV6-5 and TRBJ2-1; possibly TRBD2 for D (5 bases). The CDR3 is 15 amino acids. V dropped 7 bases and J dropped 0 bases, with 13 bases sitting between them. Germline CDR1 reads MNHEY; CDR2 reads SVGAGI. The CDR3 DNA reads TGTGCCAGCAAGGGCGGGCCCTTCTCCTACAATGAGCAGTTCTTC. Protein product: CASKGGPFSYNEQFF.

The genes are TRBV7-9 and TRBJ1-5; 7 nucleotides agree with TRBD1. From germline, CDR1 is SEHNR and CDR2 FQNEAQ (reference sequence). The CDR3 is 14 residues long. V dropped 7 bases and J dropped 7; count of bases not matched to a gene: 10. In nucleotides, the CDR3 is TGTGCCAGCACCGACAACAGGGGCGGGCAGCCCCAGCATTTT. This gives the protein CASTDNRGGQPQHF.

This chain uses TRBV9 with TRBJ2-5; 12 nucleotides agree with TRBD1. V shed 3 bases and J 5 bases; nucleotides not matched to a gene: 5. Germline V lookup: CDR1 SGDLS, CDR2 YYNGEE. The CDR3 loop spans 15 amino acids. The CDR3 reads CASSAGTGGGETQYF. DNA for the CDR3: TGTGCCAGCAGCGCCGGGACAGGGGGCGGGGAGACCCAGTACTTC. The complete variable domain, with remaining parts taken from reference TRBV9 and TRBJ2-5, reads DSGVTQTPKHLITATGQRVTLRCSPRSGDLSVYWYQQSLDQGLQFLIQYYNGEERAKGNILERFSAQQFPDLHSELNLSSLELGDSALYFCASSAGTGGGETQYFGPGTRLLVL.

V and J are TRBV28 and TRBJ1-6; D possibly corresponds to TRBD1 (5 bases). CDR3 length equals 16 residues. CDR1 and CDR2 (germline): MDHEN, SYDVKM. V lost 6 bases and J lost 6, with 18 bases in between. The CDR3 spells CASSLGGGSLNSPLHF. CDR3 coding DNA: TGTGCCAGCAGCCTTGGCGGGGGATCCCTTAATTCACCCCTCCACTTT.

This clone was seen once. The chain employs TRBV10-3 and TRBJ2-5; TRBD1 aligns across 12 bases. The trim removed 7 bases at V and 4 bases at J, leaving 4 bases unmatched. CDR3 length: 14 residues. The germline gives CDR1 ENHRY, CDR2 SYGVKD. CDR3 sequence: CAIKGQGARETQYF. The CDR3 coding sequence is TGTGCCATCAAGGGACAGGGGGCGAGAGAGACCCAGTACTTC.

V gene TRBV19 combines with J gene TRBJ2-3; the match to TRBD2 covers 9 bases. Germline V gene data show CDR1 as LNHDA and CDR2 as SQIVND (reference sequence). The CDR3 loop spans 16 amino acids. V was clipped by 9 bases and J by 2 bases; unmatched bases: 12. CDR3 protein: CASRPLAGISTDTQYF. DNA for the CDR3: TGTGCCAGCAGACCCCTAGCGGGAATCTCCACAGATACGCAGTATTTT.

This sequence joins TRBV16 and TRBJ2-3, with D possibly being TRBD2 (5 bases). The CDR3 loop spans 15 amino acids. V was clipped by 4 bases and J by 5 bases, with 16 bases between them. The germline CDR1 and CDR2 sequences are KGHSY and FQNENV. CDR3 residues: CASSPRGRSRDTQYF. Written as DNA, the CDR3 is TGTGCCAGCAGCCCTAGAGGGAGATCCAGAGATACGCAGTATTTT.

This chain connects TRBV27 to TRBJ2-7; 8 nucleotides agree with TRBD1. With 0 bases clipped from V and 2 bases from J, the junction kept 6 bases outside the gene matches. The CDR3 runs to 16 residues. Germline V CDR1 and CDR2: MNHEY, SMNVEV (reference sequence). The CDR3 coding sequence is TGTGCCAGCAGTTTATCAACCGGACAGGGTCCCTACGAGCAGTACTTC. Its translation: CASSLSTGQGPYEQYF.

This clone was observed once. This rearrangement joins TRBV27 to TRBJ2-7, with 10 bases fitting TRBD2. The germline CDR1 and CDR2 sequences are MNHEY and SMNVEV (reference sequence). V was pared by 2 bases and J by 3 bases, with 13 bases of the junction left unmatched. The CDR3 contains 18 residues. The CDR3 loop reads CASSLRTLASGGFYEQYF. The DNA of the CDR3 is TGTGCCAGCAGTTTACGGACGCTGGCTAGCGGGGGATTCTACGAGCAGTACTTC.

The V and J genes are TRBV7-9 and TRBJ2-7, with unresolved D. V shed 0 bases and J shed 4 bases, with 4 bases lying between them. CDR3 length: 12 residues. Germline V gene lookup returns CDR1 SEHNR and CDR2 FQNEAQ (reference sequence). The CDR3 here is CASSLATYEQYF. The DNA of the CDR3 is TGTGCCAGCAGCTTAGCGACATACGAGCAGTACTTC.

This clone was seen a single time. The chain employs TRBV6-6 and TRBJ2-7, with 13 bases that match TRBD2. The CDR3 loop spans 17 amino acids. Germline-derived CDR1 and CDR2 are MNHNY and SVGAGI (reference sequence). V lost 6 bases to trimming and J lost 2 bases; unmatched junction nucleotides: 10. CDR3: CASRRGTSGMGPYEQYF. In DNA, the CDR3 is TGTGCCAGCAGACGAGGGACTAGCGGGATGGGGCCCTACGAGCAGTACTTC.